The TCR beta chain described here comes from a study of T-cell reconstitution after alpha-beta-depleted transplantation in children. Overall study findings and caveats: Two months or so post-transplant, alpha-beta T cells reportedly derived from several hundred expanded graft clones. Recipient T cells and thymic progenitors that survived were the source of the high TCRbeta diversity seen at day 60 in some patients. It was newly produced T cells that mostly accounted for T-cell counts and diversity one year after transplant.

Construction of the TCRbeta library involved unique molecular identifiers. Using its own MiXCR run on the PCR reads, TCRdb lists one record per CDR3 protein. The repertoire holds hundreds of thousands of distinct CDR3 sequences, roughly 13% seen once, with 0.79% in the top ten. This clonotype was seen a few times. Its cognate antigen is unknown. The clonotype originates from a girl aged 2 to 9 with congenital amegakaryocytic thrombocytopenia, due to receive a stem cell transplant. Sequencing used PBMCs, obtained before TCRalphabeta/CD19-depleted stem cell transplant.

The CDR3 sequence: CSATVGGGSTEAFF. Written as DNA, the CDR3 is TGCAGTGCTACCGTGGGAGGGGGAAGCACTGAAGCTTTCTTT. The rearrangement links TRBV20-1 to TRBJ1-1, with a possible D match to TRBD1 (6 bases). The CDR3 loop spans 14 amino acids. V was shortened by 4 bases and J by 4 bases, with 16 bases between the two germline ends. In germline, CDR1 is DFQATT, CDR2 SNEGSKA (reference sequence).